This T cell receptor beta chain emerged from a study of T cells in Graves' hyperthyroidism and ophthalmopathy. Germline CDR1 is SGHRS and CDR2 is YFSETQ. The germline V and J ends were trimmed by 0 bases and 4 bases, with 10 bases remaining between them. This CDR3 is built from 14 residues. In its sample, this clonotype was seen many times. What it recognizes is unknown. TCR beta CDR3 regions were amplified from RNA transcripts. Researchers ran a first-round RT-PCR on the TCR CDR3 using the HTBI primer set. TCRdb ran MiXCR on the multiplex PCR reads and lists one entry per CDR3 protein. Among roughly 250,000 distinct CDR3 sequences listed, over 15% were seen once. Findings and caveats of the study: The model's output predicted ophthalmopathy at a median of about 6.5 months prior to onset. Most thyroid clonotypes with frequency above 0.001 were detected in blood. Using 13 V-J features, a model discriminated ophthalmopathy from stable hyperthyroidism.

Patients were excluded for uncontrolled infection, other autoimmune disease, pregnancy or lactation. Sequencing used blood. The rearrangement uses TRBV5-1 and TRBJ2-5; maybe TRBD2 (5 bases). The receptor was derived from a young woman with Graves' ophthalmopathy. CDR3 DNA: TGCGCCAGCAGCTTGGCGACTATTCGAGAGACCCAGTACTTC. Its translation: CASSLATIRETQYF.